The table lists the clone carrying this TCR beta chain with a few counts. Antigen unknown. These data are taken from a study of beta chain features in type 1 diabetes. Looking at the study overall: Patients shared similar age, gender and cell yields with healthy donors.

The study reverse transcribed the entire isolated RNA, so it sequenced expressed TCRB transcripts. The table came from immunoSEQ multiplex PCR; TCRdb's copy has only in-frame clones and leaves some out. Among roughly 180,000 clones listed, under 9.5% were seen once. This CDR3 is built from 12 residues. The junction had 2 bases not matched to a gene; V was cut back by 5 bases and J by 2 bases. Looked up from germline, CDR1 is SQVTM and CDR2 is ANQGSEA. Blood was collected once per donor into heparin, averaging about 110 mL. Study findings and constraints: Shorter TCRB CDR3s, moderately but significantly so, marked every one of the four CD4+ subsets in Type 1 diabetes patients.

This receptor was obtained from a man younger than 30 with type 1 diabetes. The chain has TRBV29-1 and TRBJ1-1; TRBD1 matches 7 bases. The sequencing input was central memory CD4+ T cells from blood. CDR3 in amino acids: CSVNRGNTEAFF. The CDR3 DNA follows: TGCAGCGTTAACAGGGGAAACACTGAAGCTTTCTTT. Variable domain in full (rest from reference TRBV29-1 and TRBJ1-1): SAVISQKPSRDICQRGTSLTIQCQVDSQVTMMFWYRQQPGQSLTLIATANQGSEATYESGFVIDKFPISRPNLTFSTLTVSNMSPEDSSIYLCSVNRGNTEAFFGQGTRLTVV.